These 21 T cell receptor beta chains share one sample of origin, sequenced in a study of T cell responses to AZD1222 COVID-19 vaccine. Sequencing used immunoSEQ multiplex PCR; TCRdb keeps in-frame clones, though not all of them. Of some 180,000 clones listed, around 90% are singletons. The input for sequencing was peripheral blood, taken on day 0 of AZD1222 vaccination. The receptors originated from an adult in good health.

CDR3 nucleotide sequence: TGTGCCAGCAGCCCCTACCGACAGACAGATACGCAGTATTTT. Protein product: CASSPYRQTDTQYF. The chain recombines TRBV4-2 with TRBJ2-3; tentative D call: TRBD1 (5 bases). V was shortened by 4 bases and J by 3 bases, with 11 bases between the two germline ends. CDR3 length equals 14 residues. The germline V gene encodes CDR1 LGHNA and CDR2 YNFKEQ.

V is TRBV6-2 or TRBV6-3 and J is TRBJ1-5; D may be TRBD1 (5 bases). The CDR3 consists of 17 residues. Trimming removed 0 bases from V and 4 bases from J, with 16 bases in between. Germline lookup yields CDR1 MNHEY and CDR2 SVGEGT. In nucleotides, the CDR3 is TGTGCCAGCAGTTACTCAGACAGAGGGTTTCCTAATCAGCCCCAGCATTTT. As protein: CASSYSDRGFPNQPQHF.

The chain carries TRBV6-5 and TRBJ1-6; the match to TRBD1 covers 7 bases. This CDR3 is built from 14 residues. In germline, CDR1 is MNHEY, CDR2 SVGAGI. Trimming at V came to 5 bases and at J to 5 bases, leaving 3 bases not matched to a gene. The CDR3 nucleotides are TGTGCCAGCAGTAATGGACAGGATAATTCACCCCTCCACTTT. Its protein is CASSNGQDNSPLHF.

The chain couples TRBV10-2 to TRBJ2-2, with 7 nucleotides matching TRBD1. Germline loops: CDR1 WSHSY, CDR2 SAAADI. V gave up 6 bases and J gave up 0 bases; unmatched junction bases: 7. The CDR3 totals 16 residues. CDR3 sequence (DNA): TGCGCCAGCAGGATTTTGGGACAGACGAACACCGGGGAGCTGTTTTTT. Its translation: CASRILGQTNTGELFF.

This clone was seen only once. This rearrangement joins TRBV4-2 to TRBJ2-2; 7 bases fit TRBD2. CDR3 length: 16 amino acids. The ends lost 1 base at V and 0 bases at J; junction bases unmatched: 2. From germline, CDR1 is LGHNA and CDR2 YNFKEQ. The CDR3 protein is CASSQAAGANTGELFF. DNA for the CDR3: TGTGCCAGCAGCCAAGCGGCGGGAGCGAACACCGGGGAGCTGTTTTTT.

V is TRBV5-1 and J is TRBJ1-6; 7 nucleotides align to TRBD1. Germline V lookup: CDR1 SGHRS, CDR2 YFSETQ. After removal of 4 bases from V and 5 bases from J, the junction contained 6 bases not matched to a gene. The CDR3 spans 15 residues. CDR3 region: CASSGGTADNSPLHF. The DNA for the CDR3 is TGCGCCAGCAGCGGGGGGACAGCCGATAATTCACCCCTCCACTTT.

V is TRBV30 and J is TRBJ1-1, with D possibly matching TRBD1 (5 bases). This CDR3 has 14 amino acids. Trimming cost V 4 bases and J 0 bases, with 12 bases left between them. Germline assignment: CDR1 GTSNPN and CDR2 SVGIG (reference sequence). CDR3 region: CAWTRGTMNTEAFF. The CDR3 region has the DNA TGTGCCTGGACCCGGGGGACCATGAACACTGAAGCTTTCTTT.

The rearrangement joins TRBV3-1 (or the pseudogene TRBV3-2) to TRBJ1-1; the match to TRBD1 covers 7 bases. V shed 4 bases, J shed 4 bases, and the junction held 6 bases outside the gene matches. Germline V gives CDR1 LGHDT, CDR2 YNNKEL (reference sequence). There are 14 residues in the CDR3. This CDR3 reads CASSRQGGSTEAFF. In DNA, the CDR3 is TGTGCCAGCAGCCGACAGGGTGGAAGCACTGAAGCTTTCTTT.

This clone was found once. This sequence joins TRBV5-1 and TRBJ2-1; TRBD2 agrees at 13 bases. Germline CDR1 reads SGHRS; CDR2 reads YFSETQ. The CDR3 covers 18 residues. J gave up 7 bases and V 2 bases, and 12 bases lay outside the gene matches. The CDR3 nucleotides read TGCGCCAGCAGCTTCTTTGGACTAGCGGGAGAGCAGTCGAATGAGCAGTTCTTC. This encodes CASSFFGLAGEQSNEQFF.

This chain links TRBV28 with TRBJ1-5; no clear D. V lost 5 bases, J lost 9 bases, and 11 bases lay in between. The CDR3 runs 12 residues. The germline gives CDR1 MDHEN, CDR2 SYDVKM. The DNA for the CDR3 is TGTGCCAGCAGTCTTGGATGGGGGCCCCAGCATTTT. It translates to CASSLGWGPQHF. Looking up the rest from reference TRBV28 and TRBJ1-5 gives the full variable domain: DVKVTQSSRYLVKRTGEKVFLECVQDMDHENMFWYRQDPGLGLRLIYFSYDVKMKEKGDIPEGYSVSREKKERFSLILESASTNQTSMYLCASSLGWGPQHFGDGTRLSIL.

This sequence joins TRBV5-6 and TRBJ1-2; 7 bases map to TRBD1. With V trimmed by 1 base and J by 4 bases, 7 bases remained unmatched. This CDR3 comprises 15 residues. Germline V CDR1 and CDR2: SGHDT, YYEEEE. CDR3 sequence reads: CASSLWTGLFYGYTF. CDR3 in DNA: TGTGCCAGCAGCTTGTGGACAGGACTCTTCTATGGCTACACCTTC.

The count of this clone is one. The chain combines TRBV6-1 with TRBJ1-5, with D maybe TRBD1 (5 bases). V lost 0 bases to trimming and J lost 2 bases, with 11 bases between them. Germline V gene data show CDR1 as MNHNS and CDR2 as SASEGT. This CDR3 has 16 amino acids. For the CDR3, the DNA is TGTGCCAGCAGTGAAGCCTCCGGGGGGGGCAATCAGCCCCAGCATTTT. It encodes CASSEASGGGNQPQHF.

V usage is TRBV4-3 and J usage is TRBJ2-1; 9 bases are shared with TRBD2. In germline, CDR1 is LGHNA, CDR2 YSLEER. V shed 0 bases, J shed 8 bases, and the junction held 11 bases outside the gene matches. The CDR3 extends over 17 amino acids. The CDR3 nucleotides are TGCGCCAGCAGCCAAGATTATGGTAGCGGGAGTATCTATGAGCAGTTCTTC. Protein: CASSQDYGSGSIYEQFF.

V and J are TRBV3-1 (or the pseudogene TRBV3-2) and TRBJ2-5; weak D call: TRBD2 (6 bases). Per the germline V gene, CDR1 is LGHDT and CDR2 is YNNKEL (reference sequence). The CDR3 is 14 residues long. Trimming stripped 5 bases from V and 5 bases from J, with 15 bases between. This CDR3 reads CASSFGSRGETQYF. Written as DNA, the CDR3 is TGTGCCAGCAGCTTCGGGTCTCGGGGGGAGACCCAGTACTTC.

This clone was recorded a few times. The V and J genes are TRBV6-2 or TRBV6-3 and TRBJ2-7, with TRBD1 as a possible D gene (6 bases). Trimming removed 4 bases from V and 2 bases from J, with 12 bases in between. Germline-derived CDR1 and CDR2 are MNHEY and SVGEGT. The CDR3 runs 14 residues. The CDR3, as DNA: TGTGCCAGCAGTTCCGGGACATTGGCCTACGAGCAGTACTTC. Amino acids: CASSSGTLAYEQYF.

This chain links TRBV9 with TRBJ1-2; tentative D call: TRBD1 (5 bases). Germline V gives CDR1 SGDLS, CDR2 YYNGEE. V dropped 3 bases and J dropped 8 bases, with 11 bases sitting between them. This CDR3 contains 12 residues. CDR3: CASSDGGWGYTF. The CDR3 nucleotides read TGTGCCAGCAGCGACGGGGGTTGGGGCTACACCTTC. Supplemented by reference TRBV9 and TRBJ1-2, the full variable domain reads DSGVTQTPKHLITATGQRVTLRCSPRSGDLSVYWYQQSLDQGLQFLIQYYNGEERAKGNILERFSAQQFPDLHSELNLSSLELGDSALYFCASSDGGWGYTFGSGTRLTVV.

The gene calls are TRBV19 and TRBJ1-1; perhaps TRBD1 as D (5 bases). The CDR3 is made up of 14 amino acids. V lost 2 bases and J 6 bases, leaving 13 bases between the germline ends. In germline, CDR1 is LNHDA, CDR2 SQIVND (reference sequence). The CDR3 is CASSIRGEGSEAFF. CDR3 nucleotide sequence: TGTGCCAGTAGTATACGTGGGGAGGGGTCTGAAGCTTTCTTT.

The rearrangement joins TRBV28 to TRBJ1-2; 7 bases align to TRBD1. Germline CDR1 is MDHEN and CDR2 is SYDVKM. This CDR3 is 16 amino acids long. J gave up 2 bases and V 5 bases, and 11 bases lay outside the gene matches. The CDR3, as DNA: TGTGCCAGCAGTCGGACAGGCTTAGTTTTGAACTATGGCTACACCTTC. Translated: CASSRTGLVLNYGYTF.

The gene calls are TRBV28 and TRBJ1-2; 7 bases are shared with TRBD1. V lost 5 bases and J lost 2; bases outside the gene matches: 5. The CDR3 extends over 14 amino acids. Per germline, CDR1 MDHEN and CDR2 SYDVKM. The CDR3 spells CASSPGQENYGYTF. The CDR3 coding sequence is TGTGCCAGCAGTCCCGGACAGGAAAACTATGGCTACACCTTC.

The sample holds one count of this clone. The gene calls are TRBV15 and TRBJ2-2, with D tentatively TRBD1 or TRBD2 (6 bases each). The germline V gene encodes CDR1 LNHNV and CDR2 YYDKDF (reference sequence). Between the trimmed V and J ends, which lost 5 bases and 5 bases, there was a span of 15 bases. The CDR3 loop spans 15 amino acids. The CDR3 loop reads CATSLGGIGTGELFF. In DNA form, the CDR3 reads TGTGCCACCAGCTTGGGGGGCATAGGGACCGGGGAGCTGTTTTTT.

This sequence joins TRBV7-2 and TRBJ2-5; the D is unclear. Trimming stripped 4 bases from V and 7 bases from J, with 1 base between. Germline V lookup: CDR1 SGHTA, CDR2 FQGNSA. The CDR3 has 9 residues. CDR3 DNA: TGTGCCAGCAGCTCGACCCAGTACTTC. Translated, it gives CASSSTQYF.